This T cell receptor beta chain was identified during a study of blood T cell repertoires in COVID-19. Study details: T cells, B-cell-depleted T cells, or PBMCs supplied cDNA or gDNA.

CDR3 length: 15 residues. Germline CDR1 reads SQVTM; CDR2 reads ANQGSEA. The V end lost 3 bases, the J end lost 0 bases, and 14 bases lay between the germline ends. Those who participated ranged in age from about 18 to 89 years and resided in 20 to 30 US areas. Sequenced by immunoSEQ multiplex PCR; TCRdb stores in-frame clones only, minus some. The sample lists 200,000 or so clones; 70% to 90% were seen once. The sequence derives from a woman aged 40 to 50 with acute COVID-19. The sequencing sample was made of PBMCs or T cells enriched from blood (not recorded which). This chain connects TRBV29-1 to TRBJ1-1; D is unclear. CDR3 coding DNA: TGCAGCGTTGAGTCAGCAGAGACAATGAACACTGAAGCTTTCTTT. Translation gives CSVESAETMNTEAFF.